The TCR beta chain under discussion was sequenced for a study of OX40 agonist ivuxolimab in advanced cancers. Study information: Enrolled patients in dose escalation had cancers that were hepatocellular carcinoma, melanoma, renal cell or head and neck cancer. Three partial responders included one hepatocellular carcinoma patient and two cutaneous melanoma patients.

About this clone itself: As yet, its antigen is unknown.

Regarding the study as a whole: Among the lowest levels of clonal expansion were found in partial responders at 0.1-3.0 mg/kg.

The CDR3 consists of 12 residues. Trimming at V came to 6 bases and at J to 4 bases, leaving 3 bases not matched to a gene. CDR1 SNHLY and CDR2 FYNNEI come from the germline V gene. Only in-frame clones appear in the TCRdb table, and some are missing; sequencing was by immunoSEQ multiplex PCR. The sample lists about 60,000 clones; 85% were seen once. Sequences were derived from CD4+ or CD8+ T cells sorted from blood, sampled in a trial of the OX40 agonist ivuxolimab. J is TRBJ2-7 and V is TRBV2; 7 nucleotides align to TRBD1. The TCR was taken from an adult with an advanced solid tumor such as melanoma, head and neck, liver or kidney cancer. DNA of the CDR3: TGTGCCAGCAGAGACAGGGCATACGAGCAGTACTTC. Translating gives CASRDRAYEQYF.